This note documents a single T cell receptor (beta chain) sequence. The record originates from a study of CD8 T cells in acute hepatitis C reinfection. Germline-derived CDR1 and CDR2 are SGHDT and YYEEEE. The CDR3 is 18 amino acids. Trimming removed 4 bases at V and 3 bases at J, with 26 bases between. Study-level results: Preferential TRBV04 and TRBV06 usage appeared in all groups and was not explained by the naive pool.

Stated time point: at least 347 days after estimated infection, following spontaneous clearance. The hepatitis C virus-specific receptor repertoire was characterized directly ex vivo, with no prior expansion in culture. A positive HCV RNA or antibody test following a negative test within 24 weeks defined acute primary infection. A tetramer loaded with NS3 peptide 1073-1081 identified HCV-specific cells. Only in-frame clones appear in the TCRdb table, and some are missing; sequencing was by immunoSEQ multiplex PCR. The data show approximately 150 clones, 75% seen once. This receptor was obtained from a woman aged 18-30 years who spontaneously cleared hepatitis C infection. J is TRBJ2-7 and V is TRBV5-6; D may correspond to TRBD1 or TRBD2 (5 bases each). The sample was HCV NS3-1073 tetramer-sorted CD8+ T cells from PBMCs, taken at follow-up. CDR3 in DNA: TGTGCCAGCAGCATATTAATGGGGGTGGATGGAAGGTTCTACGAGCAGTACTTC. Translated, it gives CASSILMGVDGRFYEQYF.